Listed below are T cell receptor beta chains from one sample, sequenced in a study of cytomegalovirus exposure and HLA in healthy donors. Clones were read by immunoSEQ multiplex PCR, and TCRdb kept only the in-frame ones, dropping some. The sample lists around 150,000 clones; over 75% were seen once. Input material: PBMCs. These receptors originate from a woman aged 50 to 65 in good health and CMV-seropositive. CDR3s include the opening cysteine and the closing phenylalanine or tryptophan.

CDR3 length: 13; V gene: TRBV14; J gene: TRBJ1-2; CDR3 protein: CASSQGAIGGYTF
CDR3 length: 14; V gene: TRBV28; J gene: TRBJ2-7; CDR3 protein: CASSSHQYRGEQYF
CDR3 length: 14; V gene: TRBV4-1; J gene: TRBJ1-1; CDR3 protein: CASSQEGPNTEAFF
CDR3 length: 13; V gene: TRBV29-1; J gene: TRBJ1-2; CDR3 protein: CSVVQGTNYGYTF
CDR3 length: 15; V gene: TRBV5-4; J gene: TRBJ1-1; CDR3 protein: CASSGGENMNTEAFF
CDR3 length: 17; V gene: TRBV29-1; J gene: TRBJ2-7; CDR3 protein: CSVEVSDGSVGSYEQYF
CDR3 length: 14; V gene: TRBV6-5; J gene: TRBJ2-1; CDR3 protein: CASLGLAGAHEQFF
CDR3 length: 15; V gene: TRBV10-3; J gene: TRBJ1-4; CDR3 protein: CAISPAGQLNEKLFF
CDR3 length: 14; V gene: TRBV7-2; J gene: TRBJ2-2; CDR3 protein: CASSQGQNTGELFF
CDR3 length: 16; V gene: TRBV28; J gene: TRBJ2-1; CDR3 protein: CASTPDWTGGYNEQFF